These 18 T cell receptor beta chains originate from one sample sequenced in a study of CD8 T cells in Susac syndrome. With random hexamers, roughly 0.45 to 1 ug RNA was reverse transcribed. TCRdb passed the immunoSEQ multiplex PCR reads through MiXCR, listing each CDR3 protein once. The sample records 150,000 to 200,000 distinct CDR3 sequences, approximately 95% being singletons. Sequenced input: CD8+ T cells from PBMCs. Source of these receptors: a human donor with Susac syndrome.

This clonotype was recorded once. The chain employs TRBV28 and TRBJ1-3; no firm D call. Germline CDR1 MDHEN, CDR2 SYDVKM. The CDR3 has 13 residues. V was trimmed by 4 bases and J by 8 bases, leaving 12 bases between them. CDR3 sequence: CASSSPQTYTIYF. The CDR3 nucleotides are TGTGCCAGCAGTTCCCCCCAAACGTACACCATATATTTT.

The chain combines TRBV12-3 or TRBV12-4 with TRBJ2-7, with TRBD2 matching 8 bases. V shed 3 bases, J shed 4 bases, and the junction held 8 bases outside the gene matches. This CDR3 region has 15 residues. The CDR3 reads CASSFSAGELYEQYF. The CDR3 DNA follows: TGTGCCAGCAGTTTCTCAGCGGGAGAGTTATACGAGCAGTACTTC.

The gene calls are TRBV29-1 and TRBJ2-5, with TRBD2 identical over 11 bases. The CDR3 loop spans 15 amino acids. CDR1 is SQVTM and CDR2 is ANQGSEA in the germline V gene. Germline trimming cut 3 bases from V and 5 bases from J; bases unmatched to any gene: 8. The CDR3 sequence is CSVEASGGPLETQYF. As DNA, the CDR3 is TGCAGCGTTGAGGCTAGCGGGGGGCCTTTGGAGACCCAGTACTTC. The full variable domain, its missing parts supplied by reference TRBV29-1 and TRBJ2-5, is SAVISQKPSRDICQRGTSLTIQCQVDSQVTMMFWYRQQPGQSLTLIATANQGSEATYESGFVIDKFPISRPNLTFSTLTVSNMSPEDSSIYLCSVEASGGPLETQYFGPGTRLLVL.

This clonotype showed up just once. The chain has TRBV6-5 and TRBJ1-6; weak D call: TRBD1 (5 bases). With 2 bases removed from V and 7 bases from J, the gap between germline ends came to 9 bases. This CDR3 is built from 14 residues. Germline CDR1 is MNHEY and CDR2 is SVGAGI. The CDR3 bases are TGTGCCAGCAGTTACAGGGGCTTCAATTCACCCCTCCACTTT. Protein sequence: CASSYRGFNSPLHF.

This rearrangement joins TRBV20-1 to TRBJ1-1; D might be TRBD1 (5 bases). Trimming removed 7 bases at V and 1 base at J, with 10 bases between. Germline lookup yields CDR1 DFQATT and CDR2 SNEGSKA (reference sequence). This CDR3 has 12 residues. The CDR3 DNA reads TGCAGTGACGAAACAGGGAACACTGAAGCTTTCTTT. Its protein product is CSDETGNTEAFF.

This chain connects TRBV20-1 to TRBJ1-1; no reliable D call. V dropped 3 bases and J dropped 9 bases, with 17 bases sitting between them. Germline assignment: CDR1 DFQATT and CDR2 SNEGSKA (reference sequence). The CDR3 covers 13 residues. This chain's CDR3 is CSASERETFKAFF. The CDR3 DNA reads TGCAGTGCTAGTGAAAGGGAGACCTTCAAAGCTTTCTTT.

The chain carries TRBV4-1 and TRBJ1-2, with 7 bases fitting TRBD1. Trimming at V came to 2 bases and at J to 2 bases, leaving 2 bases not matched to a gene. Germline values: CDR1 MGHRA, CDR2 YSYEKL. The CDR3 sequence is 14 residues long. The CDR3 loop is CASSQSGGNYGYTF. CDR3 nucleotide sequence: TGCGCCAGCAGCCAATCAGGGGGAAACTATGGCTACACCTTC.

V and J are TRBV20-1 and TRBJ2-7; D remains ambiguous. CDR1 and CDR2 from the germline V gene are DFQATT and SNEGSKA (reference sequence). Trimming removed 0 bases at V and 1 base at J, with 13 bases between. CDR3 length equals 15 residues. The CDR3 DNA reads as TGCAGTGCTAGAGACCCGATGGTCAGTTCCTACGAGCAGTACTTC. This translates into CSARDPMVSSYEQYF.

This rearrangement joins TRBV9 to TRBJ2-1; TRBD2 agrees at 7 bases. Looked up from germline, CDR1 is SGDLS and CDR2 is YYNGEE. J lost 8 bases, V lost 0 bases, and 8 bases had no gene match. There are 15 residues in the CDR3. The CDR3 spells CASSVEPTSIDEQFF. The CDR3 bases are TGTGCCAGCAGCGTAGAGCCGACTAGCATAGATGAGCAGTTCTTC.

The genes are TRBV7-9 and TRBJ1-1; D is undetermined. This CDR3 has 16 residues. Germline lookup yields CDR1 SEHNR and CDR2 FQNEAQ (reference sequence). Trimming pared 2 bases from V and 6 bases from J, leaving 19 bases between. The CDR3 DNA sequence: TGTGCCAGCAGCTTACCGGCAGTCGAGAAAGATCCTGAAGCTTTCTTT. Protein: CASSLPAVEKDPEAFF. The full variable domain, with the rest looked up from reference TRBV7-9 and TRBJ1-1, is DTGVSQNPRHKITKRGQNVTFRCDPISEHNRLYWYRQTLGQGPEFLTYFQNEAQLEKSRLLSDRFSAERPKGSFSTLEIQRTEQGDSAMYLCASSLPAVEKDPEAFFGQGTRLTVV.

The chain has TRBV9 and TRBJ1-1; perhaps TRBD1 as D (5 bases). The CDR3 has 15 residues. Trimming cost V 4 bases and J 3 bases, with 16 bases left between them. Germline CDR1 reads SGDLS; CDR2 reads YYNGEE. The CDR3: CASSIVPQGDTEAFF. For the CDR3, the DNA is TGTGCCAGCAGCATCGTCCCTCAGGGTGACACTGAAGCTTTCTTT.

The V and J genes are TRBV3-1 and TRBJ1-2; D is perhaps TRBD1 (5 bases). The CDR3 is made up of 15 amino acids. Trimming removed 1 base from V and 0 bases from J, with 9 bases in between. Germline lookup yields CDR1 LGHDT and CDR2 YNNKEL (reference sequence). The CDR3 bases are TGTGCCAGCAGCCAAGTAGGACAATCTAACTATGGCTACACCTTC. It is translated as CASSQVGQSNYGYTF.

This chain links TRBV12-3 or TRBV12-4 with TRBJ2-7; D may match TRBD1 or TRBD2 (5 bases each). V lost 8 bases and J 0 bases, leaving 14 bases between the germline ends. This CDR3 is built from 14 residues. CDR3 sequence: CASGIRDRSYEQYF. The CDR3 region has the DNA TGTGCCAGCGGTATAAGGGACCGCTCCTACGAGCAGTACTTC.

CDR3 amino acids: CASSPQKLAGGRETQYF. DNA for the CDR3: TGTGCCAGCAGCCCCCAGAAACTAGCGGGGGGTCGGGAGACCCAGTACTTC. V is TRBV7-9 and J is TRBJ2-5; 12 nucleotides align to TRBD2. Trimming took 5 bases from V and 5 from J; bases not matched to a gene: 12. Germline CDR1 is SEHNR and CDR2 is FQNEAQ (reference sequence). CDR3 size: 17 residues.

This sequence joins TRBV4-1 and TRBJ1-6; D is undetermined. V lost 0 bases, J lost 5 bases, and 14 bases lay in between. CDR1 and CDR2 (germline): MGHRA, YSYEKL. This CDR3 spans 17 amino acids. CDR3 bases: TGCGCCAGCAGCCAAGACGGGGAAAATACCCATAATTCACCCCTCCACTTT. Residues: CASSQDGENTHNSPLHF.

The rearrangement uses TRBV28 and TRBJ2-4, with D tentatively TRBD1 or TRBD2 (6 bases each). V lost 7 bases and J 2 bases, leaving 18 bases between the germline ends. CDR1 and CDR2 from the germline V gene are MDHEN and SYDVKM. CDR3 length: 16 residues. The CDR3 nucleotides are TGTGCCAGCACGCCCTCGTGGGGGGCTTCCAAAAACATTCAGTACTTC. It is translated as CASTPSWGASKNIQYF. Drawing the rest from reference TRBV28 and TRBJ2-4, the complete variable domain is DVKVTQSSRYLVKRTGEKVFLECVQDMDHENMFWYRQDPGLGLRLIYFSYDVKMKEKGDIPEGYSVSREKKERFSLILESASTNQTSMYLCASTPSWGASKNIQYFGAGTRLSVL.

The chain combines TRBV7-2 with TRBJ1-2, with D possibly being TRBD1 (5 bases). V lost 6 bases, J lost 6 bases, and 14 bases lay in between. The CDR3 loop spans 13 amino acids. Germline V lookup: CDR1 SGHTA, CDR2 FQGNSA. The CDR3 here is CASRSSGTDGYTF. The CDR3 DNA follows: TGTGCCAGCAGGTCTTCCGGGACTGATGGCTACACCTTC.

The chain has TRBV12-3 or TRBV12-4 and TRBJ1-1; TRBD1 matches 7 bases. This CDR3 spans 14 amino acids. J gave up 5 bases and V 3 bases, and 6 bases lay outside the gene matches. In DNA, the CDR3 is TGTGCCAGCAGTTTTGAGGGGGCCGCAACTGAAGCTTTCTTT. It specifies CASSFEGAATEAFF.